The text below deals with one T cell receptor (beta chain). The target antigen is unknown. This record belongs to a study of human T cells and chemical hapten exposure. Regarding the study as a whole: Compared with pre-sensitization or healthy control sets, expanded TCRs clustered more. The study found that DPC sensitization did not change TCRs above 1 in 1000 frequency.

Within the library, unique molecular identifiers were attached to each individual cDNA molecule. TCRdb reprocessed the RACE reads with MiXCR, giving one entry per CDR3 protein. The sample shows 360,000 or so distinct CDR3 sequences, roughly 6.3% of them seen only once. The time point denotes: patch test 2, 6 weeks after DPC sensitization. The treatment here: therapeutic diphenylcyclopropenone sensitization with weekly scalp DPC. The sequence was obtained from a woman aged 18 to 35 with alopecia areata. Some clones in this sample may be carry-over from other donors' samples. Sequencing was performed on whole blood, taken in connection with sensitization to the hapten diphenylcyclopropenone (DPC).

CDR3 DNA sequence: TGTGCCAGCAGCGTAGCTGGACGGGACAATGAGCAGTTCTTC. This encodes CASSVAGRDNEQFF. The chain has TRBV9 and TRBJ2-1; D is ambiguous. In germline, CDR1 is SGDLS, CDR2 YYNGEE. This CDR3 is built from 14 residues. V shed 0 bases and J shed 5 bases, with 9 bases lying between them.